The next 5 T cell receptor beta chains were all read from a single sample in a study of blood T cells in healthy people across ages. Through a sample-barcoded 5' primer and a J-beta primer mix, a second PCR was run for roughly 7 to 12 cycles. Each CDR3 protein is one row after TCRdb ran MiXCR on the 5' RACE reads. The sample records 650,000 to 800,000 distinct CDR3 sequences, about 42% being singletons. Input material: blood. All receptors come from a man between 60 and 75 years old in good health.

In its sample, this clonotype was seen a few times. The chain employs TRBV6-6 and TRBJ2-7; the match to TRBD1 covers 9 bases. The CDR3 contains 13 residues. Germline CDR1 reads MNHNY; CDR2 reads SVGAGI (reference sequence). J was trimmed by 5 bases and V by 6 bases; bases with no gene match: 5. CDR3 sequence reads: CASSRDRDNEQYF. The CDR3 nucleotides are TGTGCCAGCAGCAGGGACAGGGACAACGAGCAGTACTTC.

The chain links TRBV7-9 to TRBJ2-1; D may match TRBD1 or TRBD2 (5 bases each). V dropped 2 bases and J dropped 6 bases, with 14 bases sitting between them. Germline loops: CDR1 SEHNR, CDR2 FQNEAQ (reference sequence). This CDR3 is built from 15 residues. CDR3 sequence (DNA): TGTGCCAGCAGCTTAAGGGCAGGGAGCACCAATGAGCAGTTCTTC. It codes for CASSLRAGSTNEQFF.

V is TRBV5-1 and J is TRBJ2-7; D gene uncertain. The CDR3 loop spans 14 amino acids. The ends were cut back, 0 bases at V and 2 bases at J, with 9 bases in the middle. The germline CDR1 and CDR2 sequences are SGHRS and YFSETQ. The CDR3 sequence is CASSLGNRPYEQYF. The CDR3 nucleotides read TGCGCCAGCAGCTTGGGGAACCGTCCCTACGAGCAGTACTTC.

The rearrangement joins TRBV20-1 to TRBJ2-7, with 7 positions matching TRBD2. The J call is uncertain, as TRBJ2-5 better fits the DNA end. The CDR3 has 13 residues. CDR1 and CDR2 from the germline V gene are DFQATT and SNEGSKA (reference sequence). The CDR3 here is CSAAEAGKETQYF. The CDR3 DNA reads TGCAGTGCTGCGGAAGCGGGAAAAGAGACCCAGTACTTC.

The rearrangement joins TRBV4-1 to TRBJ1-1; 7 nucleotides match TRBD1. The CDR3 spans 14 residues. The V gene end was trimmed by 0 bases and the J gene end by 6 bases; junction bases not matched to a gene: 4. In germline, CDR1 is MGHRA, CDR2 YSYEKL. CDR3: CASSQDPGTAEAFF. CDR3 in DNA: TGCGCCAGCAGCCAAGATCCCGGGACAGCTGAAGCTTTCTTT.